This entry features one T cell receptor (beta chain) sequence. Its antigen is undetermined. This entry is derived from a study of T cell clonotyping in hematopoietic cell transplantation. About the study: Cytoreduction preceded collection of pretransplant recipient samples. General study findings and limits: Cells were unsorted, so CD4 and CD8 contributions were not separated.

As to time point: recipient sample about 28 days before transplant, after cytoreduction. Method: immunoSEQ multiplex PCR; TCRdb's copy keeps in-frame clones and lacks some. The data show about 49,000 clones, approximately 90% seen once. The receptor's source is a man between 60 and 70 years old with biphenotypic leukemia. Some clones in this sample may be carry-over from other donors' samples. Sequences were derived from peripheral blood mononuclear cells, sampled before stem cell transplant.

CDR3 DNA: TGCGCCAGCAGTGAGGACACACAGGGGGTGAATTCTGAAGCTTTCTTT. Translated, it gives CASSEDTQGVNSEAFF. This sequence joins TRBV10-1 and TRBJ1-1; 8 nucleotides line up with TRBD1. This CDR3 region has 16 residues. In germline, CDR1 is WNHNN, CDR2 SYGVQD (reference sequence). V trimming: 2 bases; J trimming: 6 bases; junction bases outside the gene matches: 11.